Each of the 26 T cell receptor beta chains below was sequenced from the same sample in a study of identical twins. One entry per CDR3 protein results from TCRdb running MiXCR on the 5' RACE reads. The table lists 1,800,000 or so distinct CDR3 sequences, less than 40% of them singletons. Sequencing was done on a sample of cord blood. These receptors all come from a newborn girl in good health.

The genes are TRBV6-6 and TRBJ1-5; D remains unclear. CDR3 size: 13 residues. CDR1 and CDR2 from the germline V gene are MNHNY and SVGAGI (reference sequence). The V gene lost 6 bases and the J gene lost 7 bases, with 13 bases spanning the gap. The CDR3 coding sequence is TGTGCCAGCAGCTCCCAAGGAAAGCAGCCCCAGCATTTT. It specifies CASSSQGKQPQHF.

The chain carries TRBV7-9 and TRBJ2-2, with D possibly matching TRBD1 (6 bases). CDR3 length: 13 amino acids. Germline values: CDR1 SEHNR, CDR2 FQNEAQ (reference sequence). The germline V and J ends were trimmed by 11 bases and 4 bases, with 14 bases remaining between them. Here the CDR3 DNA reads TGTGCCGGACAGTCGCGGACCACCGGGGAGCTGTTTTTT. Protein: CAGQSRTTGELFF.

The V call is TRBV25-1, the J call TRBJ2-1, with TRBD2 matching 9 bases. The end of the DNA is better explained by TRBJ2-7, so the J call may be wrong. CDR3 length: 16 amino acids. Germline assignment: CDR1 MGHDK and CDR2 SYGVNS. The CDR3 region is CASRPFSGSSYNEQYF. The CDR3 nucleotides read TGTGCCAGCAGACCCTTTAGCGGGAGCTCCTACAATGAGCAGTACTTC.

In this sample, this clonotype turned up a few times. CDR3 nucleotides: TGTGCCAGCAGACCCGGGACTAGCGGGAGGAGAGATGAGCAGTTCTTC. This encodes CASRPGTSGRRDEQFF. V is TRBV12-3 or TRBV12-4 and J is TRBJ2-1; 15 nucleotides line up with TRBD2. CDR3 length: 16 residues. With 6 bases clipped from V and 8 bases from J, the junction kept 8 bases outside the gene matches.

This chain links TRBV7-8 with TRBJ2-6; no definite D call. V gave up 7 bases and J gave up 2 bases, with 6 bases separating them. The CDR3 loop spans 13 amino acids. Germline V gene data show CDR1 as SGHVS and CDR2 as FQNEAQ. The CDR3 loop reads CASMAPGANVLTF. In DNA form, the CDR3 reads TGTGCCAGCATGGCTCCTGGGGCCAACGTCCTGACTTTC.

This chain joins TRBV4-2 and TRBJ1-1; 8 nucleotides line up with TRBD1. Per germline, CDR1 LGHNA and CDR2 YNFKEQ. CDR3 length equals 17 residues. V lost 2 bases and J lost 3; bases outside the gene matches: 11. In DNA form, the CDR3 reads TGTGCCAGCAGCCAATATGGTGGACAGGGAAGGTACACTGAAGCTTTCTTT. Amino acid sequence: CASSQYGGQGRYTEAFF.

V and J are TRBV28 and TRBJ2-5; TRBD2 agrees at 10 bases. The germline gives CDR1 MDHEN, CDR2 SYDVKM. The CDR3 has 15 residues. The ends lost 6 bases at V and 11 bases at J; junction bases unmatched: 15. CDR3 region: CASSPGTSVTDEQYF. CDR3 nucleotides: TGTGCCAGCAGCCCTGGGACTAGCGTTACGGATGAGCAGTACTTC.

The rearrangement joins TRBV27 to TRBJ1-6; D call uncertain. Germline loops: CDR1 MNHEY, CDR2 SMNVEV (reference sequence). Trimming pared 3 bases from V and 4 bases from J, leaving 7 bases between. The CDR3 contains 14 residues. CDR3 in amino acids: CASSLSRYNSPLHF. As DNA, the CDR3 is TGTGCCAGCAGTTTGAGCAGATATAATTCACCCCTCCACTTT.

Many counts were recorded for this clonotype. A read error may account for a junction end that differs from germline. The rearrangement uses TRBV5-1 and TRBJ2-1, with 7 bases that match TRBD1. Per germline, CDR1 SGHRS and CDR2 YFSETQ. This CDR3 contains 15 residues. CDR3 amino acids: CASSFSGGSYNEQFF. CDR3 DNA sequence: TGTGCCAGCAGTTTCTCAGGGGGCTCCTACAATGAGCAGTTCTTC.

In its sample, this clonotype was seen a few times. The rearrangement joins TRBV12-3 or TRBV12-4 to TRBJ2-3; D possibly corresponds to TRBD1 (5 bases). Trimming pared 6 bases from V and 4 bases from J, leaving 20 bases between. The CDR3 is made up of 16 amino acids. The CDR3 nucleotides read TGTGCCAGCAGCCGGGTTTGGACACCCCGTTCAGATACGCAGTATTTT. This encodes CASSRVWTPRSDTQYF.

This chain uses TRBV10-3 with TRBJ1-2; the D is unclear. Germline V gives CDR1 ENHRY, CDR2 SYGVKD. This CDR3 comprises 13 residues. V was pared by 7 bases and J by 4 bases, with 13 bases between. The CDR3 bases are TGTGCCATCAATGCCGGCCTTGGCTATGGCTACACCTTC. This codes for CAINAGLGYGYTF.

The chain has TRBV23-1 and TRBJ2-1; D gene unclear. TRBV23-1 is classed as an ORF, of uncertain function. The CDR3 covers 14 residues. The germline V and J ends were trimmed by 1 base and 8 bases, with 12 bases remaining between them. CDR3 DNA: TGCGCCAGCAGTCAATTTGAGTTAGTTGATGAGCAGTTCTTC. Translated: CASSQFELVDEQFF.

In the case of this clonotype: A read error may explain this, as a much larger clone is one base away. The chain employs TRBV9 and TRBJ2-3; 9 bases align to TRBD2. Germline CDR1 reads SGDLS; CDR2 reads YYNGEE. V lost 2 bases to trimming and J lost 4 bases; unmatched junction nucleotides: 11. The CDR3 is 17 amino acids. The CDR3 DNA sequence: TGTGCCAGCAGCGTGGTCGCTAGCGGGATAGGAGCAGATACGCAGTATTTT. Translated: CASSVVASGIGADTQYF.

This clonotype was observed many times. A junction end diverges from the germline sequence, so it may reflect a read error. V and J are TRBV5-1 and TRBJ1-2, with TRBD1 matching 7 bases. CDR3 length: 14 residues. Germline assignment: CDR1 SGHRS and CDR2 YFSETQ. CDR3 DNA sequence: TGTGCCAGCAGTTTAGGGGGCAATAACTATGGCTACACCTTC. Protein: CASSLGGNNYGYTF.

The chain uses TRBV20-1 and TRBJ2-3; 8 positions agree with TRBD1. Unmatched junction bases numbered 6, after V lost 3 bases and J lost 4 bases. This CDR3 spans 14 amino acids. Germline-derived CDR1 and CDR2 are DFQATT and SNEGSKA (reference sequence). The CDR3 region is CSASVRGRADTQYF. CDR3 DNA sequence: TGCAGTGCTAGTGTCAGGGGGCGGGCAGATACGCAGTATTTT.

A remark on this clonotype: An end of the junction differs from the germline gene, which may be a read error. The chain has TRBV4-2 and TRBJ2-1; D is undetermined. Looked up from germline, CDR1 is LGHNA and CDR2 is YNFKEQ. This CDR3 region has 15 residues. CDR3 coding DNA: TGTGCCTGCAGCCAAGGTCGGAGCTCCTACAATGAGCAGTTCTTC. Translating gives CACSQGRSSYNEQFF.

The chain uses TRBV9 and TRBJ2-3; D possibly uses TRBD1 or TRBD2 (5 bases each). Trimming cost V 6 bases and J 5 bases, with 16 bases left between them. The V gene's germline CDR1 is SGDLS and CDR2 YYNGEE. The CDR3 consists of 14 residues. The CDR3 DNA follows: TGTGCCAGCACGATGGAGGACCAGGGAGATACGCAGTATTTT. It codes for CASTMEDQGDTQYF.

CDR3 residues: CASSGDRYEQYF. The CDR3 DNA is TGCGCCAGCAGTGGAGACCGCTACGAGCAGTACTTC. The V call is TRBV10-2, the J call TRBJ2-7; D gene ambiguous. The CDR3 is made up of 12 amino acids. CDR1 and CDR2 (germline): WSHSY, SAAADI. V was cut by 4 bases and J by 3 bases, with 7 bases left in between.

This clonotype was recorded a few times. The chain employs TRBV20-1 and TRBJ2-7; no definite D call. Germline V gene sequence: CDR1 DFQATT, CDR2 SNEGSKA (reference sequence). V lost 4 bases to trimming and J lost 0 bases, with 7 bases between them. This CDR3 comprises 12 residues. The CDR3 DNA sequence: TGCAGTGCTATGGTCAGCTCCTACGAGCAGTACTTC. It specifies CSAMVSSYEQYF.

V and J are TRBV20-1 and TRBJ2-1, with 15 positions matching TRBD2. V trimming: 1 base; J trimming: 2 bases; junction bases outside the gene matches: 9. The CDR3 is 19 residues long. Germline CDR1 is DFQATT and CDR2 is SNEGSKA (reference sequence). The CDR3: CSARAYPGTSGRPYNEQFF. The CDR3 nucleotides read TGCAGTGCTAGAGCCTACCCCGGGACTAGCGGGAGGCCCTACAATGAGCAGTTCTTC.

V usage is TRBV5-1 and J usage is TRBJ2-4; 14 bases fit TRBD2. CDR1 is SGHRS and CDR2 is YFSETQ in the germline V gene. J lost 1 base, V lost 5 bases, and 14 bases had no gene match. The CDR3 runs to 20 residues. Here the CDR3 DNA reads TGCGCCAGCAGTCCCGGGACTAGCGGGAGAATCGGTCTGGCCAAAAACATTCAGTACTTC. It codes for CASSPGTSGRIGLAKNIQYF.

The rearrangement uses TRBV6-1 and TRBJ1-2; TRBD1 matches at 7 bases. The V and J ends lost 5 bases and 5 bases, in that order; junction bases with no gene match: 5. This CDR3 contains 13 residues. Germline V gene data show CDR1 as MNHNS and CDR2 as SASEGT. The CDR3, as DNA: TGTGCCAGCAGTACCCTACAGGGGTATGGCTACACCTTC. Its translation is CASSTLQGYGYTF.

This clonotype was picked up a small number of times. V usage is TRBV20-1 and J usage is TRBJ2-3; TRBD2 aligns across 11 bases. J gave up 2 bases and V 5 bases, and 9 bases lay outside the gene matches. Looked up from germline, CDR1 is DFQATT and CDR2 is SNEGSKA (reference sequence). The CDR3 spans 16 residues. In DNA form, the CDR3 reads TGCAGTGCTCACCCGGCGACTAGCGGGGCCACAGATACGCAGTATTTT. Its translation is CSAHPATSGATDTQYF.

This clonotype has more than one count but fewer than ten. The chain carries TRBV29-1 and TRBJ2-1, with 13 bases lining up with TRBD2. Germline V lookup: CDR1 SQVTM, CDR2 ANQGSEA. This CDR3 has 15 residues. With V trimmed by 6 bases and J by 3 bases, 5 bases remained unmatched. The CDR3 loop is CSVSGTSGNYNEQFF. The DNA of the CDR3 is TGCAGCGTCTCCGGGACTAGCGGGAACTACAATGAGCAGTTCTTC.

The V and J genes are TRBV5-1 and TRBJ1-6, with 8 bases aligning to TRBD1. Germline V gene data show CDR1 as SGHRS and CDR2 as YFSETQ. The CDR3 is made up of 15 amino acids. Germline trimming cut 5 bases from V and 9 bases from J; bases unmatched to any gene: 10. The CDR3 loop reads CASRSGTGRASPLHF. In DNA form, the CDR3 reads TGCGCCAGCAGATCCGGGACAGGTCGGGCTTCACCCCTCCACTTT. The full variable domain, in which reference TRBV5-1 and TRBJ1-6 provide the parts outside the CDR3, is KAGVTQTPRYLIKTRGQQVTLSCSPISGHRSVSWYQQTPGQGLQFLFEYFSETQRNKGNFPGRFSGRQFSNSRSEMNVSTLELGDSALYLCASRSGTGRASPLHFGNGTRLTVT.

The rearrangement joins TRBV6-5 to TRBJ2-7; 8 nucleotides agree with TRBD2. CDR3 length: 15 amino acids. Germline V gene sequence: CDR1 MNHEY, CDR2 SVGAGI. V lost 6 bases, J lost 0 bases, and 7 bases stayed unmatched. The DNA for the CDR3 is TGTGCCAGCAGCGTCACAGGGACTAGCTCCTACGAGCAGTACTTC. It translates to CASSVTGTSSYEQYF.